This T cell receptor beta chain was sequenced for a study of metastatic and nonmetastatic thyroid tumors. In the study overall: The study looked at repertoires side by side in blood and in tumor or nodule tissue from malignant and benign thyroid patients. General study results and limits: Within blood and tumor, benign nodules reportedly had significantly lower TCR beta diversity than malignant thyroid tumors did.

The entire patient cohort was treatment-naive prior to thyroid surgery. At least ten counts were recorded for this clone. The antigen is not known. This CDR3 has 12 amino acids. The V end lost 4 bases, the J end lost 11 bases, and 14 bases lay between the germline ends. The V gene's germline CDR1 is SGHNT and CDR2 YENEEA. Per the authors' pipeline: Clinicopathological groups of papillary thyroid cancer showed CDR3 differences that were used to build a distant-metastasis classifier. TCRdb recomputed clones from the PCR reads via MiXCR. The V and J calls, along with clone size, are taken from TCRdb and not from the paper's own processing. The table has about 49,000 clones, roughly 20% seen once.

Source material: blood. V is TRBV11-3 and J is TRBJ1-1; no definite D call. This TCR was recovered from a female donor with papillary thyroid cancer or a benign thyroid nodule (not recorded which). Some clones in this sample may be carry-over from other donors' samples. For the CDR3, the DNA is TGTGCCAGCAGCTCCCGGATAGCAGGCGCTTTCTTT. Translating it yields CASSSRIAGAFF.